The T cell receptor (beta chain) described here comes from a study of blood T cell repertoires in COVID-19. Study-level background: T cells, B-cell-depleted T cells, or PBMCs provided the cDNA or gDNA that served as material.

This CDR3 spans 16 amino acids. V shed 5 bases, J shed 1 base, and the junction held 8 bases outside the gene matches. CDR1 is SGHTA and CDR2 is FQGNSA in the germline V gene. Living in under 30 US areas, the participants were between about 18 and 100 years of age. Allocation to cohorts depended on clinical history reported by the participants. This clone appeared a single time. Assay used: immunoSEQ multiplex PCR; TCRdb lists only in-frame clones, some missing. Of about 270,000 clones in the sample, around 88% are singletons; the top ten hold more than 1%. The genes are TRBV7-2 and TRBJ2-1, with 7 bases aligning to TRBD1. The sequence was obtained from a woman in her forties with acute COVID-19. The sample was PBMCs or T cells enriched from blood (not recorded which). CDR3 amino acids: CASSRHRGSSYNEQFF. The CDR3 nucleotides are TGTGCCAGCAGCCGTCACAGGGGCAGTTCCTACAATGAGCAGTTCTTC.